A single sample is the source of the 19 T cell receptor beta chains below, sequenced in a study of CD8+ T cells in alopecia areata. Extracted RNA was reverse transcribed, and the resulting cDNA served as sequencing template. The table came from immunoSEQ multiplex PCR; TCRdb's copy has only in-frame clones and leaves some out. Sampling found some 6,000 clones, none seen once. Cell sorting was performed on pooled cutaneous lymph node cells with CD4, CD8alpha, NKG2D, NKG2ACE and other markers. Sequenced material: CD8+ T cells sorted from a lymph node. The receptors were gathered from a C3H/HeJ mouse with alopecia areata. For the strain, the MHC haplotype given is H2-k.

By frequency in the sample, this clone is medium-sized. Gene labels here are mouse ones. The read stops 4 residues short of the end of the CDR3; the missing end is completed from the germline J gene. The rearrangement joins TRBV16 to TRBJ2-5, with 8 bases aligning to TRBD2. The CDR3 spans 16 residues. Germline CDR1 is SGHSA and CDR2 is FRNQAP. The CDR3 DNA, read in part, is TGTGCAAGCAGCTTAGATCCCTGGGGGGCCGATGAC. Translating gives CASSLDPWGADD. Given in full, the CDR3 is CASSLDPWGADDTQYF.

Many counts were recorded for this clone. Gene and germline names: mouse. The DNA ends 4 residues before the CDR3 does, and the rest of the CDR3 is filled in from the germline J gene. The rearrangement uses TRBV1 and TRBJ2-2, with TRBD1 matching over 12 bases. J lost 2 bases, V lost 6 bases, and 1 base had no gene match. The germline V gene has CDR1 NSQYPW and CDR2 LRSPGD (reference sequence). This CDR3 region has 15 residues. CDR3 amino acids: CTCRGTGGNTGQLYF. CDR3 DNA, as far as it was read: TGCACCTGCAGAGGGACAGGGGGCAACACCGGG.

This clone is medium-sized. The genes and germline here are from mouse. This CDR3 reads CASRDNSAETLYF. CDR3 bases read: TGTGCCAGCCGGGACAATAGTGCAGAA. The rearrangement uses TRBV13-1 and TRBJ2-3, with D maybe TRBD1 (6 bases). Read sequence stops 4 residues before the CDR3 end, and the germline J gene provides the missing end. This CDR3 spans 13 amino acids. Germline assignment: CDR1 NSHNY and CDR2 SYGAGN. With 7 bases removed from V and 0 bases from J, the gap between germline ends came to 9 bases.

This clone was seen ten or more times. The gene names given are mouse names. The CDR3 goes on 4 residues after the read ends, and that part is filled in from the germline J gene. The chain recombines TRBV13-1 with TRBJ2-4, with D perhaps TRBD1 (5 bases). Trimming pared 2 bases from V and 2 bases from J, leaving 9 bases between. The CDR3 runs 14 residues. Germline V gene lookup returns CDR1 NSHNY and CDR2 SYGAGN. The sequenced CDR3 bases are TGTGCCAGCAGTGAAGGCAGGGTTCAAAAC. Protein product: CASSEGRVQN. The CDR3 reads in full as CASSEGRVQNTLYF.

By share, this clone counts as medium-sized. The gene names given are mouse names. The read ends 4 residues shy of where the CDR3 ends; the end is completed using the germline J gene. This chain uses TRBV13-2 with TRBJ2-7, with 11 bases fitting TRBD2. CDR1 and CDR2 from the germline V gene are NNHNN and SYGAGS (reference sequence). The CDR3 runs to 14 residues. The sequenced part of the CDR3 DNA is TGTGCCAGCGGCCTCGACTGGGGGGGGTAT. Protein sequence: CASGLDWGGY. In full, the CDR3 is CASGLDWGGYEQYF.

The table lists this clone with many counts. The gene symbols are mouse symbols. CDR3 protein: CTCSPRWGGAETLYF. The CDR3 DNA, read in part, is TGCACCTGCAGTCCCCGTTGGGGGGGCGCAGAA. This chain uses TRBV1 with TRBJ2-3, with 9 bases fitting TRBD2. The read terminates 4 residues before the CDR3 end, so the remaining end is supplied by the germline J gene. The CDR3 sequence is 15 residues long. CDR1 and CDR2 (germline): NSQYPW, LRSPGD (reference sequence). The V and J ends lost 5 bases and 3 bases, in that order; junction bases with no gene match: 6.

This clone is medium-sized by share. Gene names and germline match the mouse. The read finishes 4 residues shy of the CDR3 end, and the germline J gene is used to complete it. This chain links TRBV3 with TRBJ2-3, with 9 bases fitting TRBD2. Germline V lookup: CDR1 SNHLY, CDR2 FYNGKV (reference sequence). V lost 3 bases to trimming and J lost 0 bases; unmatched junction nucleotides: 4. The CDR3 length is 16 residues. The CDR3 bases that were read are TGTGCCAGCAGCTTTTGGGGGGGCCCTAGTGCAGAA. Its translation is CASSFWGGPSAE. The complete CDR3 protein is CASSFWGGPSAETLYF.

By share of the sample, this clone is medium-sized. Here the gene names and germline are mouse. The observed sequence ends 4 residues before the CDR3 terminus, with the missing tail filled in from the germline J gene. This same CDR3 is encoded by further DNA sequences in the sample. The chain uses TRBV16 and TRBJ2-5, with TRBD2 matching over 7 bases. Germline lookup yields CDR1 SGHSA and CDR2 FRNQAP. The V gene end was trimmed by 0 bases and the J gene end by 0 bases; junction bases not matched to a gene: 0. The CDR3 is 15 amino acids. The sequenced CDR3 bases are TGTGCAAGCAGCTTAGACTGGGGGAACCAAGAC. It yields the protein CASSLDWGNQD. In full, the CDR3 is CASSLDWGNQDTQYF.

On this clone: Gene names and germline match the mouse. Read sequence stops 4 residues before the CDR3 end, and the germline J gene provides the missing end. The chain carries TRBV4 and TRBJ1-1; 7 nucleotides line up with TRBD1. Germline CDR1 and CDR2: LGHDT and YNNKQL (reference sequence). The CDR3 has 14 residues. Trimming removed 4 bases from V and 0 bases from J; junction bases left unmatched: 2. CDR3 protein: CASSWDSANTEVFF. Incomplete CDR3 DNA: TGTGCCAGCAGCTGGGACAGTGCAAACACA.

This clone showed up many times. Mouse germline and gene names are used. The read stops 4 residues short of the end of the CDR3; the missing end is completed from the germline J gene. The sample contains more than one DNA sequence encoding this CDR3. The V call is TRBV13-2, the J call TRBJ2-5; TRBD2 agrees at 13 bases. The germline gives CDR1 NNHNN, CDR2 SYGAGS (reference sequence). The CDR3 has 14 residues. The sequenced CDR3 bases are TGTGCCAGCGGGGACTGGGGGGGCGCGGAC. Residues: CASGDWGGAD. The entire CDR3 protein reads CASGDWGGADTQYF.

In this sample, this clone is medium-sized. Each gene name is a mouse one. The read ends 4 residues shy of where the CDR3 ends; the end is completed using the germline J gene. The identical CDR3 is also encoded by other nucleotide sequences in the sample. The V and J genes are TRBV13-3 and TRBJ2-3; possible D gene TRBD1, 6 bases. V lost 4 bases to trimming and J lost 0 bases, with 9 bases between them. The CDR3 is 14 residues long. CDR1 is NNHDY, CDR2 SYVADS, per germline. The CDR3 sequence: CASSPGQSAETLYF. The CDR3 bases that were read are TGTGCCAGCAGTCCGGGACAAAGTGCAGAA.

This clone came up many times. Each gene name is a mouse one. Coverage ceases 4 residues before the CDR3 finishes, and the germline J gene fills in the end. V gene TRBV13-3 combines with J gene TRBJ2-1; 14 bases match TRBD2. V lost 0 bases, J lost 2 bases, and 7 bases stayed unmatched. The germline gives CDR1 NNHDY, CDR2 SYVADS. CDR3 length: 19 residues. CDR3 bases read: TGTGCCAGCAGTGATGAAGGGACTGGGGGGGCGCCGGACTATGCT. Its protein is CASSDEGTGGAPDYA. The CDR3 as a whole reads CASSDEGTGGAPDYAEQFF.

This clone has a count of ten or more. Mouse names are used for the genes. The read terminates 3 residues ahead of where the CDR3 ends, so the germline J gene completes it. The V and J genes are TRBV13-3 and TRBJ1-6; D perhaps matches TRBD1 (5 bases). TRBJ1-6 is designated an ORF whose function remains uncertain. This CDR3 has 14 residues. Germline V gene lookup returns CDR1 NNHDY and CDR2 SYVADS. Trimming removed 2 bases at V and 7 bases at J, with 10 bases between. The part of the CDR3 DNA that was read is TGTGCCAGCAGTGAAGAGGGGTGGAATTCGCCC. Encoded protein: CASSEEGWNSP. The entire CDR3 protein is CASSEEGWNSPLYF.

This clone came up many times. Gene names and germline match the mouse. The read falls 4 residues short of the CDR3 end, and the missing part is taken from the germline J gene. The chain has TRBV29 and TRBJ2-7, with 7 nucleotides matching TRBD1. Trimming cost V 6 bases and J 0 bases; bases outside gene matches: 2. The CDR3 contains 13 residues. Germline V gene sequence: CDR1 MSHET, CDR2 SYDVDS. This CDR3 is CASRRDSSYEQYF. CDR3 DNA (partial): TGTGCTAGCAGACGGGACAGCTCCTAT.

In this sample, this clone turned up many times. Mouse gene names and germline throughout. The read comes to an end 4 residues before the CDR3 does, leaving the germline J gene to fill in the end. The rearrangement links TRBV13-1 to TRBJ2-5, with a weak D call TRBD2 (6 bases). V lost 4 bases to trimming and J lost 3 bases, with 9 bases between them. Germline lookup yields CDR1 NSHNY and CDR2 SYGAGN. This CDR3 has 13 amino acids. CDR3 amino acids: CASSYDWQDTQYF. CDR3 DNA, as far as it was read: TGTGCCAGCAGTTATGACTGGCAAGAC.

This clone is termed medium-sized. Here the gene names and germline are mouse. The read terminates 4 residues before the CDR3 end, so the remaining end is supplied by the germline J gene. The V and J genes are TRBV16 and TRBJ1-2; D possibly corresponds to TRBD1 (6 bases). Trimming cost V 1 base and J 3 bases, with 6 bases left between them. The CDR3 has 13 residues. Germline V gene data show CDR1 as SGHSA and CDR2 as FRNQAP. CDR3 DNA (partial): TGTGCAAGCAGCTTAGCAGGGGACTCC. Amino acids: CASSLAGDS. Given in full, the CDR3 is CASSLAGDSDYTF. The variable domain in full, with the rest retrieved from reference TRBV16 and TRBJ1-2, is NAGVIQTPRHKVTGKGQEATLWCEPISGHSAVFWYRQTIVQGLEFLTYFRNQAPIDDSGMPKERFSAQMPNQSHSTLKIQSTQPQDSAVYLCASSLAGDSDYTFGSGTRLLVI.

This clone was seen ten or more times. Mouse germline and gene names are used. The observed sequence ends 4 residues before the CDR3 terminus, with the missing tail filled in from the germline J gene. The rearrangement uses TRBV1 and TRBJ1-1; TRBD1 agrees at 11 bases. CDR1 and CDR2 from the germline V gene are NSQYPW and LRSPGD (reference sequence). This CDR3 is built from 13 residues. CDR3 amino acids: CTCSAGQGAEVFF. The sequenced CDR3 bases are TGCACCTGCAGTGCGGGACAGGGGGCA.

In this sample, this clone turned up many times. The gene symbols are mouse symbols. The sequenced fragment ends 4 residues before the CDR3 boundary, so the rest is inferred from the germline J gene. V usage is TRBV13-3 and J usage is TRBJ2-1; 12 nucleotides agree with TRBD2. The germline V gene has CDR1 NNHDY and CDR2 SYVADS. The CDR3 extends over 15 amino acids. Trimming removed 3 bases from V and 3 bases from J; junction bases left unmatched: 1. The CDR3 loop is CASSGDWGVYAEQFF. The covered CDR3 bases are TGTGCCAGCAGTGGGGACTGGGGGGTCTATGCT.

In this sample, this clone turned up many times. Genes here carry mouse names. The CDR3 goes on 4 residues after the read ends, and that part is filled in from the germline J gene. This chain links TRBV16 with TRBJ2-1, with 10 bases lining up with TRBD2. The CDR3 has 14 residues. Unmatched junction bases numbered 3, after V lost 4 bases and J lost 6 bases. Germline V gene sequence: CDR1 SGHSA, CDR2 FRNQAP. CDR3 amino acids: CASSSGTGAAEQFF. Partial CDR3 DNA: TGTGCAAGCAGCTCCGGGACTGGGGCTGCT.